The present TCR beta chain was sequenced within a study of OX40 agonist ivuxolimab in advanced cancers. Study observations and caveats: Antigen specificity was not determined for the expanded peripheral T cells. At 0.1 to 3.0 mg/kg, clonal expansion of CD4+ and CD8+ blood T cells had occurred by week 6.

A remark on this clone: Its antigen is not known.

TCRdb's copy holds only in-frame clones and misses some; the assay was immunoSEQ multiplex PCR. The table includes more than 60,000 clones, 89% detected once. CDR3 length: 13 residues. J lost 5 bases, V lost 6 bases, and 5 bases had no gene match. Germline-derived CDR1 and CDR2 are SNHLY and FYNNEI. This material consisted of CD4+ or CD8+ T cells sorted from blood, taken in a trial of the OX40 agonist ivuxolimab. This receptor was identified in an adult with an advanced solid tumor such as melanoma, head and neck, liver or kidney cancer. The gene calls are TRBV2 and TRBJ2-7; 9 bases fit TRBD1. CDR3 nucleotides: TGTGCCAGCAGGGGATGGACAGGGGACGAGCAGTACTTC. This encodes CASRGWTGDEQYF.